This record concerns one T cell receptor beta chain sequence. This sample was taken from a study of blood T cell repertoires in COVID-19. Study-wide background: The cDNA or gDNA used as material had been derived from T cells, B-cell-depleted T cells, or PBMCs.

TCRdb's table, derived via immunoSEQ multiplex PCR, lists solely in-frame clones and lacks some. Among some 100,000 clones, just over 85% were seen once, and the ten largest hold 7% to 8.5%. The specimen sequenced was peripheral blood. This TCR derives from a woman in her 70s with acute or convalescent COVID-19.

The CDR3 sequence is CASSPGLAQQFF. CDR3 bases: TGTGCCAGCAGCCCCGGACTAGCCCAGCAGTTCTTC. The gene calls are TRBV3-1 (or the pseudogene TRBV3-2) and TRBJ2-1; TRBD2 aligns across 8 bases. With 4 bases clipped from V and 11 bases from J, the junction kept 4 bases outside the gene matches. This CDR3 comprises 12 residues. The germline CDR1 and CDR2 sequences are LGHDT and YNNKEL (reference sequence).